Sequencing of this TCR beta chain was carried out in a study of T cell repertoires in cytomegalovirus infection. Using its own MiXCR run on the reads, TCRdb lists one record per CDR3 protein. The repertoire includes 80,000 or so distinct CDR3 sequences, around 40% of them detected once, and approximately 95% sits in the top ten. Germline values: CDR1 SNHLY, CDR2 FYNNEI. V lost 4 bases to trimming and J lost 9 bases, with 13 bases between them. CDR3 length: 13 amino acids. This clonotype was found a few times. Antigen specificity is unknown. The chain couples TRBV2 to TRBJ2-1, with D unclear. This TCR came from a human donor in good health (CMV status not recorded). Some clones in this sample may be carry-over from other donors' samples. The source material was CD8+ T cells from cultured PBMCs, sampled from culture after CMV antigen stimulation. CDR3 region: CASSATPLGEQFF. The CDR3 DNA follows: TGTGCCAGCAGTGCGACCCCGCTGGGTGAGCAGTTCTTC.